The 25 T cell receptor beta chains below were found in one sample sequenced in a study of shared clonotypes between healthy human individuals (dated by TCRdb to the early 2020s). The library was built by means of the immunoSEQ multiplex PCR assay. Drawn from immuneACCESS, this table holds only the in-frame rearrangements with V and J called that TCRdb kept. Clones are partly lost; checked studies trace under half to an unresolved V gene and leave the rest unexplained. The table for this sample lists 2 million to 3 million clones; around 94% of them were counted only once. The ten largest account for over 0.12% of the sample. The sequencing sample was made of naive CD4+ T cells sorted from blood. The cell subset or site label for this specimen denotes: CD45RA+ positively selected. The receptors shown here come from a man younger than 35 in good health.

The V gene is TRBV19, the J gene TRBJ1-6, with 7 bases lining up with TRBD1. J lost 0 bases, V lost 7 bases, and 6 bases had no gene match. CDR1 and CDR2 from the germline V gene are LNHDA and SQIVND (reference sequence). This CDR3 has 16 residues. The CDR3 reads CASKGTASSYNSPLHF. CDR3 coding DNA: TGTGCCAGTAAGGGGACAGCTAGCTCCTATAATTCACCCCTCCACTTT.

J is TRBJ2-2 and V is TRBV6-5, with 10 bases lining up with TRBD2. This CDR3 has 15 residues. Germline CDR1 MNHEY, CDR2 SVGAGI. V gave up 6 bases and J gave up 5 bases; unmatched junction bases: 6. The CDR3 protein is CASRSGGAGTGELFF. As DNA, the CDR3 is TGTGCCAGCAGAAGCGGGGGGGCCGGGACCGGGGAGCTGTTTTTT.

This chain joins TRBV28 and TRBJ1-1; 7 bases align to TRBD1. The CDR3 totals 15 residues. Germline-derived CDR1 and CDR2 are MDHEN and SYDVKM. The J segment lost 0 bases and the V segment lost 4 bases, leaving 5 bases of the junction unmatched. CDR3 bases: TGTGCCAGCAGTTCGGGACAGACAATGAACACTGAAGCTTTCTTT. Translating it yields CASSSGQTMNTEAFF.

V gene TRBV9 combines with J gene TRBJ2-3; D gene uncertain. This CDR3 comprises 14 residues. Germline V gene data show CDR1 as SGDLS and CDR2 as YYNGEE. The V end lost 2 bases, the J end lost 5 bases, and 12 bases lay between the germline ends. The CDR3 reads CASSVEPLGDTQYF. In DNA, the CDR3 is TGTGCCAGCAGCGTGGAGCCCCTGGGAGATACGCAGTATTTT.

The rearrangement joins TRBV19 to TRBJ2-1, with a tentative D call TRBD2 (5 bases). V shed 1 base and J shed 6 bases, with 13 bases lying between them. The CDR3 contains 15 residues. CDR1 and CDR2 from the germline V gene are LNHDA and SQIVND (reference sequence). The CDR3, as DNA: TGTGCCAGTAGTATAGGTAGCGCTACCTTCAATGAGCAGTTCTTC. Translating it yields CASSIGSATFNEQFF.

The rearrangement uses TRBV6-6 and TRBJ2-2, with TRBD2 as a possible D gene (5 bases). V lost 2 bases to trimming and J lost 7 bases, with 8 bases between them. Germline lookup yields CDR1 MNHNY and CDR2 SVGAGI (reference sequence). CDR3 length: 13 amino acids. This CDR3 is CASSYRAGGELFF. The CDR3 nucleotides read TGTGCCAGCAGTTACAGGGCGGGCGGGGAGCTGTTTTTT.

The chain recombines TRBV28 with TRBJ2-5; TRBD1 agrees at 7 bases. V was clipped by 3 bases and J by 7 bases; unmatched bases: 8. The CDR3 sequence is 14 residues long. From germline, CDR1 is MDHEN and CDR2 SYDVKM. CDR3 in amino acids: CASSFDDRAGTQYF. The CDR3 nucleotides are TGTGCCAGCAGTTTTGACGACAGGGCAGGGACCCAGTACTTC.

V gene TRBV29-1 combines with J gene TRBJ1-2; TRBD1 matches 8 bases. The CDR3 totals 14 residues. The germline gives CDR1 SQVTM, CDR2 ANQGSEA. Trimming removed 3 bases from V and 1 base from J; junction bases left unmatched: 4. The CDR3: CSVEGRGLNYGYTF. DNA of the CDR3: TGCAGCGTTGAGGGCAGGGGGCTTAACTATGGCTACACCTTC. The full variable domain, in which reference TRBV29-1 and TRBJ1-2 provide the parts outside the CDR3, is SAVISQKPSRDICQRGTSLTIQCQVDSQVTMMFWYRQQPGQSLTLIATANQGSEATYESGFVIDKFPISRPNLTFSTLTVSNMSPEDSSIYLCSVEGRGLNYGYTFGSGTRLTVV.

This chain connects TRBV5-1 to TRBJ1-1, with D hard to call. With 7 bases removed from V and 2 bases from J, the gap between germline ends came to 24 bases. The CDR3 has 17 amino acids. From germline, CDR1 is SGHRS and CDR2 YFSETQ. CDR3 loop: CASLLVYGVDFNTEAFF. The CDR3 DNA is TGCGCCAGCTTGCTGGTGTACGGAGTAGATTTTAACACTGAAGCTTTCTTT.

The chain uses TRBV4-1 and TRBJ2-7; no definite D call. The V end lost 0 bases, the J end lost 0 bases, and 18 bases lay between the germline ends. In germline, CDR1 is MGHRA, CDR2 YSYEKL. This CDR3 comprises 18 residues. The CDR3 here is CASSQDPPFYLSSYEQYF. CDR3 nucleotide sequence: TGCGCCAGCAGCCAAGACCCTCCTTTCTACTTAAGCTCCTACGAGCAGTACTTC.

This clone was seen only once. The V call is TRBV28, the J call TRBJ2-7; 12 bases are shared with TRBD2. The CDR3 covers 17 residues. The germline V gene encodes CDR1 MDHEN and CDR2 SYDVKM. V was pared by 5 bases and J by 7 bases, with 15 bases of the junction left unmatched. The CDR3 sequence is CASSPIYLAGGPSEQYF. CDR3 in DNA: TGTGCCAGCAGTCCTATCTATCTAGCGGGGGGGCCTAGTGAGCAGTACTTC.

The chain has TRBV27 and TRBJ1-6, with D unclear. The CDR3 totals 13 residues. Germline V gene sequence: CDR1 MNHEY, CDR2 SMNVEV (reference sequence). Trimming took off 1 base at V and 7 bases at J, with 5 bases between the two ends. The CDR3 is CASSLYRNSPLHF. The CDR3 DNA follows: TGTGCCAGCAGTTTATACCGAAATTCACCCCTCCACTTT.

The V and J genes are TRBV4-1 and TRBJ1-6; maybe TRBD1 (5 bases). CDR1 and CDR2 (germline): MGHRA, YSYEKL. The CDR3 length is 18 residues. The V gene lost 3 bases and the J gene lost 1 base, with 16 bases spanning the gap. CDR3 sequence reads: CASSHSWGMDSYNSPLHF. CDR3 sequence (DNA): TGCGCCAGCAGCCATTCATGGGGGATGGATTCCTATAATTCACCCCTCCACTTT.

The chain combines TRBV6-4 with TRBJ1-2, with D unresolved. The CDR3 has 14 residues. Germline V gives CDR1 MRHNA, CDR2 SNTAGT. Trimming removed 6 bases at V and 5 bases at J, with 16 bases between. This CDR3 reads CASRHTVSLYGYTF. CDR3 coding DNA: TGTGCCAGCAGACACACGGTATCTTTGTATGGCTACACCTTC.

In its sample, this clone was seen once. This chain links TRBV2 with TRBJ2-3; D unclear. Germline V lookup: CDR1 SNHLY, CDR2 FYNNEI. Between the trimmed V and J ends, which lost 7 bases and 1 base, there was a span of 12 bases. This CDR3 comprises 14 residues. The CDR3 region has the DNA TGTGCCAGCAAGCAAGGCTCCCGCACAGATACGCAGTATTTT. Protein: CASKQGSRTDTQYF.

The DNA of the CDR3 is TGTGCCAGTAGTGGTGTCGGGACGAAGCCTGGCACCATATATTTT. Translating gives CASSGVGTKPGTIYF. The chain links TRBV19 to TRBJ1-3; tentatively, D is TRBD1 (5 bases). This CDR3 has 15 residues. The ends were cut back, 5 bases at V and 9 bases at J, with 20 bases in the middle. Germline V gene sequence: CDR1 LNHDA, CDR2 SQIVND (reference sequence).

The chain carries TRBV5-6 and TRBJ2-4, with 7 positions matching TRBD1. Germline CDR1 is SGHDT and CDR2 is YYEEEE. There are 16 residues in the CDR3. Trimming at V came to 2 bases and at J to 0 bases, leaving 5 bases not matched to a gene. The CDR3 DNA is TGTGCCAGCAGCTTTGTAAAGGGGGCAGCCAAAAACATTCAGTACTTC. This translates into CASSFVKGAAKNIQYF.

The CDR3 here is CASSVGGGITDTQYF. In DNA, the CDR3 is TGTGCCAGCAGCGTAGGGGGAGGGATCACAGATACGCAGTATTTT. This chain joins TRBV9 and TRBJ2-3, with 7 nucleotides matching TRBD2. Germline loops: CDR1 SGDLS, CDR2 YYNGEE. The CDR3 spans 15 residues. V lost 0 bases to trimming and J lost 2 bases; unmatched junction nucleotides: 3.

V and J are TRBV10-1 and TRBJ2-5; D unresolved. This CDR3 is built from 12 residues. V lost 10 bases to trimming and J lost 2 bases, with 11 bases between them. Germline-derived CDR1 and CDR2 are WNHNN and SYGVQD (reference sequence). The CDR3 DNA is TGCGCCACCCAGAGAATTCAAGAGACCCAGTACTTC. It encodes CATQRIQETQYF.

V and J are TRBV11-2 and TRBJ2-4, with 7 nucleotides matching TRBD1. Germline CDR1 and CDR2: SGHAT and FQNNGV. Trimming removed 5 bases from V and 6 bases from J; junction bases left unmatched: 4. This CDR3 spans 13 amino acids. The CDR3 bases are TGTGCCAGCAGCCGGGACAGTTTAAACATTCAGTACTTC. It codes for CASSRDSLNIQYF. The variable domain in full, completed from reference TRBV11-2 and TRBJ2-4, reads EAGVAQSPRYKIIEKRQSVAFWCNPISGHATLYWYQQILGQGPKLLIQFQNNGVVDDSQLPKDRFSAERLKGVDSTLKIQPAKLEDSAVYLCASSRDSLNIQYFGAGTRLSVL.

This chain links TRBV20-1 with TRBJ2-7, with D perhaps being TRBD1 or TRBD2 (5 bases each). CDR1 is DFQATT and CDR2 is SNEGSKA in the germline V gene (reference sequence). The CDR3 covers 11 residues. Between the trimmed V and J ends, which lost 6 bases and 3 bases, there was a span of 9 bases. CDR3 residues: CSALGVYEQYF. The CDR3 nucleotides are TGCAGTGCACTGGGGGTCTACGAGCAGTACTTC.

The chain carries TRBV5-6 and TRBJ2-7; unclear D gene. V gave up 0 bases and J gave up 4 bases, with 11 bases separating them. Germline V gives CDR1 SGHDT, CDR2 YYEEEE. This CDR3 is 14 amino acids long. The CDR3 coding sequence is TGTGCCAGCAGCTTGGAAATGGGTGAATACGAGCAGTACTTC. This encodes CASSLEMGEYEQYF.

About this clone: An end of the junction does not agree with germline; a read error may underlie this. The chain carries TRBV30 and TRBJ2-1; tentative D call: TRBD2 (6 bases). The CDR3 extends over 13 amino acids. Germline CDR1 GTSNPN, CDR2 SVGIG (reference sequence). CDR3 protein: CVWLGLWGNEQFF. CDR3 DNA sequence: TGTGTCTGGTTGGGACTTTGGGGCAATGAGCAGTTCTTC.

This clone has only one observation. This chain connects TRBV7-2 to TRBJ1-1; unclear D gene. Trimming took off 1 base at V and 6 bases at J, with 12 bases between the two ends. CDR1 and CDR2 from the germline V gene are SGHTA and FQGNSA. This CDR3 contains 14 residues. CDR3: CASSLEVGSAEAFF. The CDR3 coding sequence is TGTGCCAGCAGCTTAGAGGTGGGTAGCGCTGAAGCTTTCTTT. The whole variable domain, filled in from reference TRBV7-2 and TRBJ1-1, reads GAGVSQSPSNKVTEKGKDVELRCDPISGHTALYWYRQSLGQGLEFLIYFQGNSAPDKSGLPSDRFSAERTGGSVSTLTIQRTQQEDSAVYLCASSLEVGSAEAFFGQGTRLTVV.

In regard to this clone: Other DNA sequences in the same sample also yield this CDR3. The chain has TRBV5-1 and TRBJ2-2, with 8 bases aligning to TRBD1. The J segment lost 5 bases and the V segment lost 6 bases, leaving 3 bases of the junction unmatched. The CDR3 runs 13 residues. The germline V gene encodes CDR1 SGHRS and CDR2 YFSETQ. The CDR3 DNA follows: TGCGCCAGCAAGACAGGGGATACCGGGGAGCTGTTTTTT. Its protein is CASKTGDTGELFF. The entire variable domain, with the rest obtained from reference TRBV5-1 and TRBJ2-2, is as follows: KAGVTQTPRYLIKTRGQQVTLSCSPISGHRSVSWYQQTPGQGLQFLFEYFSETQRNKGNFPGRFSGRQFSNSRSEMNVSTLELGDSALYLCASKTGDTGELFFGEGSRLTVL.